This T cell receptor (beta chain) comes out of a study of blood T cell repertoires in COVID-19. This CDR3 is 15 amino acids long. Germline lookup yields CDR1 SQVTM and CDR2 ANQGSEA. V shed 6 bases and J shed 0 bases, with 18 bases lying between them. Across about two dozen US areas, participants ranged in age from roughly 18 to 95 years. Cohort allocation depended upon clinical history that participants reported. Donors in Cohort 3 counted as recovered after two negative PCRs, clearance, or symptom resolution. Per the original data handling: Estimated nucleated cell counts came from reference gene primer amplification. TCRdb's copy holds only in-frame clones and misses some; the assay was immunoSEQ multiplex PCR. From that table come the V and J calls and clone size; the DNA was used to work out D and trimming. Of around 310,000 clones in the sample, around nine tenths were seen once.

Sequencing was done on a sample of PBMCs or T cells enriched from blood (not recorded which). The sequence was collected from a young woman who had recovered from COVID-19. The gene calls are TRBV29-1 and TRBJ2-7, with D perhaps TRBD1 (6 bases). For the CDR3, the DNA is TGCAGCGTCGGAAGGTTCCGGGACACCTCCTACGAGCAGTACTTC. Translating it yields CSVGRFRDTSYEQYF.